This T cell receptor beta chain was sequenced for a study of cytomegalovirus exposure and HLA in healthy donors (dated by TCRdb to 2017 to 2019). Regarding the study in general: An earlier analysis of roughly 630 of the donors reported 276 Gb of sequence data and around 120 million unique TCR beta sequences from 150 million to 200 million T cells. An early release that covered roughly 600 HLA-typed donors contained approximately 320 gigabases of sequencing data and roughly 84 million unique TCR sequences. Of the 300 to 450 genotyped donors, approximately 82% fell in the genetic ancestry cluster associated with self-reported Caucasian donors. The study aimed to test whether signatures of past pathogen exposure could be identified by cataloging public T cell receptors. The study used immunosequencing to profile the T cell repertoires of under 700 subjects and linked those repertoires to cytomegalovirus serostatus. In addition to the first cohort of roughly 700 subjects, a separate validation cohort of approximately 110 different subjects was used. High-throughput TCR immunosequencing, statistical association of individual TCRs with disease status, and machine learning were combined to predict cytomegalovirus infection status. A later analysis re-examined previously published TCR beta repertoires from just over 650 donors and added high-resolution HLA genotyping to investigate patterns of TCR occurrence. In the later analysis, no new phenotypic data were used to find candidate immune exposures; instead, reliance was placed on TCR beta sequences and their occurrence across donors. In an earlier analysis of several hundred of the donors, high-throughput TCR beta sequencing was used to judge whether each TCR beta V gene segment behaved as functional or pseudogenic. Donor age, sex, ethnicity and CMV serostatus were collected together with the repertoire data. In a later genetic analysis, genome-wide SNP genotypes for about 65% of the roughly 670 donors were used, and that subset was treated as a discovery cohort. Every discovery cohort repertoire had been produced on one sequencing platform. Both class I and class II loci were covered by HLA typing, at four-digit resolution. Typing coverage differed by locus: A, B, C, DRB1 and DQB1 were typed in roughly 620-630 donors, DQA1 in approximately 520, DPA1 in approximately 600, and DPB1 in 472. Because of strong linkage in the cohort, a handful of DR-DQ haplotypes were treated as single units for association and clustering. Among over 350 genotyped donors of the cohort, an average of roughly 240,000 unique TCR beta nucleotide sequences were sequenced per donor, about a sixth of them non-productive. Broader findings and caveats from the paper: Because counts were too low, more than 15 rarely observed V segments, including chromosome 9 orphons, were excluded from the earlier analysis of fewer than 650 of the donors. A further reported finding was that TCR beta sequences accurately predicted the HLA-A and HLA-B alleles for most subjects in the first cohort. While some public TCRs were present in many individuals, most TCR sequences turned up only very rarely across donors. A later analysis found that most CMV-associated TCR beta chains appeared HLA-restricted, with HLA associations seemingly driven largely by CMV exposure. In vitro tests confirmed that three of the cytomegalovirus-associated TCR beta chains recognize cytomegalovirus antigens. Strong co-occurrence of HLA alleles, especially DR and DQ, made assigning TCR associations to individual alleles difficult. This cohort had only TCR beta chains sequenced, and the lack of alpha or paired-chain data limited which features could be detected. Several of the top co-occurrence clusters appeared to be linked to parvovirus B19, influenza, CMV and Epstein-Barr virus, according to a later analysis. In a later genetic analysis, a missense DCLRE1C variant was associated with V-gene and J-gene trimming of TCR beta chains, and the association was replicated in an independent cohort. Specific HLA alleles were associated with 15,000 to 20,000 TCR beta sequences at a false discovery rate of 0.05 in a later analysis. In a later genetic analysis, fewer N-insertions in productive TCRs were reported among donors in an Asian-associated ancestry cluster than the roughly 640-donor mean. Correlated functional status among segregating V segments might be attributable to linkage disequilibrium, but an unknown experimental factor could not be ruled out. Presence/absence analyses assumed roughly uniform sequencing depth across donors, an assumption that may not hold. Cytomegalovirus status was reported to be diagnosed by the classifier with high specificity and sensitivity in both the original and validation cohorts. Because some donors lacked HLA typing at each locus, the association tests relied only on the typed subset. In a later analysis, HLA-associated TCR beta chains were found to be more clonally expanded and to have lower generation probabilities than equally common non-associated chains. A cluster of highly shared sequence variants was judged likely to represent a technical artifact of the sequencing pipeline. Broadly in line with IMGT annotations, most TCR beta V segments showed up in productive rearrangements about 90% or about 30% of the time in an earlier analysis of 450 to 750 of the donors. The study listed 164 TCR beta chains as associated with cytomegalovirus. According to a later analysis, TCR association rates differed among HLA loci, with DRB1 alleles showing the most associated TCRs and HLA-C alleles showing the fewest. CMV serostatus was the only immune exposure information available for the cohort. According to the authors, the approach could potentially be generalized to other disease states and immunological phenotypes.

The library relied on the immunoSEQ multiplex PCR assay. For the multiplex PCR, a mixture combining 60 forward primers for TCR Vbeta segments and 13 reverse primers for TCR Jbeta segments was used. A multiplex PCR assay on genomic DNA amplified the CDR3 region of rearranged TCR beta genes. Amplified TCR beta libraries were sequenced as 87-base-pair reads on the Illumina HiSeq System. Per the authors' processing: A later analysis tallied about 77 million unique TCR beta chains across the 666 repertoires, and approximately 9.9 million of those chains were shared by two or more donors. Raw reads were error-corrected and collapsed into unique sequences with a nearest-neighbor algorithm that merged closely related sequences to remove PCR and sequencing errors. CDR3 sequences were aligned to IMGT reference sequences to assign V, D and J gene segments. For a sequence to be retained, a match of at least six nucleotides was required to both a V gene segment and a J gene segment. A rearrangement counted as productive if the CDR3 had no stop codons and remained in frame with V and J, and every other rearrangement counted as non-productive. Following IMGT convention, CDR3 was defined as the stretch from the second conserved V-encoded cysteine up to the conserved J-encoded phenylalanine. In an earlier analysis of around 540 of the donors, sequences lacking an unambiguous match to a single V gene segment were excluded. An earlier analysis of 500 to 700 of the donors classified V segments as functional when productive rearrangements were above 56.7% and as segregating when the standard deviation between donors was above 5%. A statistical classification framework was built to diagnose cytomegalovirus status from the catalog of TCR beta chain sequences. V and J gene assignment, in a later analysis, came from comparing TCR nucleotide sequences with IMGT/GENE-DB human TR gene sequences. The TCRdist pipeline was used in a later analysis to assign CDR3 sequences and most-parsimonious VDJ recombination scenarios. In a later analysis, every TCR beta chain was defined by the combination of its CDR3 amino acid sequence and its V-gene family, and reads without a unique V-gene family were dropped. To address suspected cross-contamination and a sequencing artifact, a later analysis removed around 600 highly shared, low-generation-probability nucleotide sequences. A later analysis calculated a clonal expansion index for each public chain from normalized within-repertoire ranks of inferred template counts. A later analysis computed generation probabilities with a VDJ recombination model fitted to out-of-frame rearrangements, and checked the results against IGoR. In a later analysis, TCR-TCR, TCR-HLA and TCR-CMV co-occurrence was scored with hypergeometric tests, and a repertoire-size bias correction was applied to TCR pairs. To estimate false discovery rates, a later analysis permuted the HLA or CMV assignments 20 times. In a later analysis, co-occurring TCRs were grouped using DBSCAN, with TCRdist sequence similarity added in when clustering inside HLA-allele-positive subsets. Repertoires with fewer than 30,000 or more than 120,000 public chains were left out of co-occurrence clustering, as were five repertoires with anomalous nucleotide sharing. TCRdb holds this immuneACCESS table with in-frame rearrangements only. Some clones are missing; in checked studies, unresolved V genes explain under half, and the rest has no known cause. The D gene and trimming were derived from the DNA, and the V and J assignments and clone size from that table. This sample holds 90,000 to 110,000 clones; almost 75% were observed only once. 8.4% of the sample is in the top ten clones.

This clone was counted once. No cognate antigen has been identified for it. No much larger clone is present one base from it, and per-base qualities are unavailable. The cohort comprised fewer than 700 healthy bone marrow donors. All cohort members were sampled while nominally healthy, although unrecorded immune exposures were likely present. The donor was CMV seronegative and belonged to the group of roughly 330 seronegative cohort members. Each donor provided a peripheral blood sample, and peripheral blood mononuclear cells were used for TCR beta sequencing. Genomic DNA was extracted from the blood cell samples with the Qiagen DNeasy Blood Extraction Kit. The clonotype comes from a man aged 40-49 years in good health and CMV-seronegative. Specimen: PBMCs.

This receptor has the CDR3 CARHRETNEKLFF. The nucleotide sequence is TGTGCCCGCCATCGGGAAACTAATGAAAAACTGTTTTTT. The V and J genes are TRBV30 and TRBJ1-4, with no D gene named confidently. Inclusive of the bounding cysteine and phenylalanine, the CDR3 is 13 residues long. Solely the CDR3 DNA is kept, with 39 bases framed from the first base. V is cut by 8 bases and J by 1 base, and the space between the germline ends is 11 bases. The germline V gene (reference sequence) sets CDR1 to GTSNPN and CDR2 to SVGIG.